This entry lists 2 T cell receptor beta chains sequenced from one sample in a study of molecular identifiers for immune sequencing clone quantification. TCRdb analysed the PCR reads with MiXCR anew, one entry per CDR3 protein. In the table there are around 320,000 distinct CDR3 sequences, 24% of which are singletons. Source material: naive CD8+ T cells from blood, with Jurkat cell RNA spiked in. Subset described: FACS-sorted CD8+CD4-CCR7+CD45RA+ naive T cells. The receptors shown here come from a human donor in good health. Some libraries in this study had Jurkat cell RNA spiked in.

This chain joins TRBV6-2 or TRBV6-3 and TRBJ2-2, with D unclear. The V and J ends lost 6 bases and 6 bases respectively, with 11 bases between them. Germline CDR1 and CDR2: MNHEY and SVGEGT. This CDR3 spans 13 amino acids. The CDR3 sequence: CASSLSFAGELFF. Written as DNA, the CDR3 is TGTGCCAGCAGCCTTTCGTTTGCCGGGGAGCTGTTTTTT.

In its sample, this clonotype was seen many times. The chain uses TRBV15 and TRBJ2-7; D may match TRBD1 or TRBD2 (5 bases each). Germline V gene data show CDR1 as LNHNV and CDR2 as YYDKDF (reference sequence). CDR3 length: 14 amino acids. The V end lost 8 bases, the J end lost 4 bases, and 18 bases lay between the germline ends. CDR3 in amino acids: CATAPGTGRYEQYF. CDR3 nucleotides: TGTGCCACCGCACCCGGGACGGGCCGATACGAGCAGTACTTC.